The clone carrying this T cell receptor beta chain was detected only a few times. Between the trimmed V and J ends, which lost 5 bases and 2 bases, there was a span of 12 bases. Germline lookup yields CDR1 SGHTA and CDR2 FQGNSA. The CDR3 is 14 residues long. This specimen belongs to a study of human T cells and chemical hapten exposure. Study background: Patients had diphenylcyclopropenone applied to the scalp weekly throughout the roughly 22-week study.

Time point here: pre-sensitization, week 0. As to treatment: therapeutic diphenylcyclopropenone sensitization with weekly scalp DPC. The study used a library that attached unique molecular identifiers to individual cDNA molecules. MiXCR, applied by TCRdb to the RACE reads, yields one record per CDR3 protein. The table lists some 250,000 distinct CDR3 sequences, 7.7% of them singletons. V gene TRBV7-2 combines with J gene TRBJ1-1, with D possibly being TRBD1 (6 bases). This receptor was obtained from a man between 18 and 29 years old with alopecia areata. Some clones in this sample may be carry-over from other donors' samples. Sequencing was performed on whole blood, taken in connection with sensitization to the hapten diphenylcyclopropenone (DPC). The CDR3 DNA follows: TGTGCCAGCAGCGAGCCGGACAGCAACACTGAAGCTTTCTTT. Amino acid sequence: CASSEPDSNTEAFF.